A selection of T cell receptor beta chains follows, all from one sample in a study of T cells in localized non-small cell lung cancer. The protocol was immunoSEQ multiplex PCR, while the TCRdb copy is restricted to in-frame clones and leaves out a portion. The sample records roughly 58,000 clones, about four fifths being singletons. Here the sequenced sample was PBMCs, taken before any cancer treatment. These receptors all stem from a man aged 40 to 69 with stage II lung adenocarcinoma. Both conserved end residues are part of each CDR3. Fields, in order: D gene, clone size, V gene, CDR3 length, J gene, CDR3 DNA, CDR3 protein. A D gene is named only where the DNA matches it firmly. Clone size is given for some rows only: seen once, a few or many times, or a class if the clone is expanded.

>NA|NA|TRBV5-5|16|TRBJ1-4
TGTGCCAGCAGTTCTCGGGCCGGGGGGCTTAATGAAAAACTGTTTTTT
CASSSRAGGLNEKLFF
>NA|NA|TRBV2|12|TRBJ2-3
TGTGCCAGCAGCTCTAGACAGTATACGCAGTATTTT
CASSSRQYTQYF
>NA|NA|TRBV19|16|TRBJ1-1
TGTGCCAGTAGTATCGGAATTCGCAGAACGAGCACTGAAGCTTTCTTT
CASSIGIRRTSTEAFF
>NA|NA|TRBV18|12|TRBJ1-4
TGTGCCAGCTCACCACAGGGAGAAAAACTGTTTTTT
CASSPQGEKLFF
>NA|NA|TRBV7-2|12|TRBJ1-4
TGTGCCAGCAGCTTCTTAGGGGAAAAACTGTTTTTT
CASSFLGEKLFF
>NA|NA|TRBV5-6|14|TRBJ1-2
TGTGCCAGCAGCTTGGGCAGGAGTTACTATGGCTACACCTTC
CASSLGRSYYGYTF
>NA|NA|TRBV6-1|14|TRBJ2-7
TGTGCCAGCAGTGAAGAGGGCGGACCCTACGAGCAGTACTTC
CASSEEGGPYEQYF
>TRBD2|NA|TRBV29-1|13|TRBJ2-1
TGCAGCCGGGGGGGGAGGGATAGCAATGAGCAGTTCTTC
CSRGGRDSNEQFF
>NA|few|TRBV7-2|15|TRBJ1-5
TGTGCCAGCAGCCAAGAAAGGCAGTTATATCAGCCCCAGCATTTT
CASSQERQLYQPQHF
>NA|NA|TRBV29-1|11|TRBJ2-3
TGCAGCGTGCAACAGGGAGATACGCAGTATTTT
CSVQQGDTQYF
>TRBD1|few|TRBV14|13|TRBJ1-5
TGTGCCAGCAGCCCGGACAGGAATCAGCCCCAGCATTTT
CASSPDRNQPQHF
>TRBD1|NA|TRBV11-2|16|TRBJ2-7
TGTGCCAGCAGTTTCTACCTCTCCGGGACAGGGAACGAGCAGTACTTC
CASSFYLSGTGNEQYF
>NA|NA|TRBV7-9|12|TRBJ2-7
TGTGCCAGCCACGGGCACTCCTACGAGCAGTACTTC
CASHGHSYEQYF
>NA|NA|TRBV28|16|TRBJ1-1
TGTGCCAGCTCCTCCGTAGGGGCGACAGAGGGGGCTGAAGCTTTCTTT
CASSSVGATEGAEAFF
>TRBD2|NA|TRBV11-2|17|TRBJ2-1
TGTGCCAGCAGCTTAGGGGCTTTAGCGGGAGGCTACAATGAGCAGTTCTTC
CASSLGALAGGYNEQFF
>NA|NA|TRBV7-2|15|TRBJ2-1
TGTGCCAGCAGCCTCGGACTAACTTTCTACAATGAGCAGTTCTTC
CASSLGLTFYNEQFF
>NA|NA|TRBV4-1|13|TRBJ2-1
TGCGCCAGCAGCCGCCTGGACAAGAATGAGCAGTTCTTC
CASSRLDKNEQFF
>TRBD2|NA|TRBV19|15|TRBJ2-1
TGTGCCAGTACCCATAGCGGGACCTCGGGGAATGAGCAGTTCTTC
CASTHSGTSGNEQFF
>NA|NA|TRBV19|14|TRBJ1-5
TGTGCCAGTAGTACCCGGGACTTTAATCAGCCCCAGCATTTT
CASSTRDFNQPQHF
>NA|NA|TRBV5-4|15|TRBJ2-1
TGTGCCAGCAGCTCAACTAGTAGCTCCTACAATGAGCAGTTCTTC
CASSSTSSSYNEQFF
>NA|NA|TRBV4-3|17|TRBJ1-1
TGCGCCAGCAGCCAAGACTACGCCTACATCTCGAACACTGAAGCTTTCTTT
CASSQDYAYISNTEAFF
>NA|NA|TRBV7-3|14|TRBJ2-7
TGTGCCAGCAGCTCCGCGGGCCCACAGAACGAGCAGTACTTC
CASSSAGPQNEQYF
>TRBD1|NA|TRBV6-1|18|TRBJ2-7
TGTGCCAGCAGTGAAGCCCACCATACCGGGACAGGGGGGTACGAGCAGTACTTC
CASSEAHHTGTGGYEQYF